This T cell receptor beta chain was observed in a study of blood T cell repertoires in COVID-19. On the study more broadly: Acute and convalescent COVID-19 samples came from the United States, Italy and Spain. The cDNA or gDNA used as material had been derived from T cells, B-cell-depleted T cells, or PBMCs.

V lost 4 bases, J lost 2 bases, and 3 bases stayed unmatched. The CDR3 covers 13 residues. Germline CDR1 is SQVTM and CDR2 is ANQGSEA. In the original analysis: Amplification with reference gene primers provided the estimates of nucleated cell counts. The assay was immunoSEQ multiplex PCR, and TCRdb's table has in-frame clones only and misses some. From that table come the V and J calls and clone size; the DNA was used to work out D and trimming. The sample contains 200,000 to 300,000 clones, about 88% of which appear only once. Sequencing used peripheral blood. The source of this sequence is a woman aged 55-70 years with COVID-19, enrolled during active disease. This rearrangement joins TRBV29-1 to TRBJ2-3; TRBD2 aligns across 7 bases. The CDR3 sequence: CSVGTRHTDTQYF. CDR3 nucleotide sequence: TGCAGCGTTGGGACTAGACACACAGATACGCAGTATTTT.